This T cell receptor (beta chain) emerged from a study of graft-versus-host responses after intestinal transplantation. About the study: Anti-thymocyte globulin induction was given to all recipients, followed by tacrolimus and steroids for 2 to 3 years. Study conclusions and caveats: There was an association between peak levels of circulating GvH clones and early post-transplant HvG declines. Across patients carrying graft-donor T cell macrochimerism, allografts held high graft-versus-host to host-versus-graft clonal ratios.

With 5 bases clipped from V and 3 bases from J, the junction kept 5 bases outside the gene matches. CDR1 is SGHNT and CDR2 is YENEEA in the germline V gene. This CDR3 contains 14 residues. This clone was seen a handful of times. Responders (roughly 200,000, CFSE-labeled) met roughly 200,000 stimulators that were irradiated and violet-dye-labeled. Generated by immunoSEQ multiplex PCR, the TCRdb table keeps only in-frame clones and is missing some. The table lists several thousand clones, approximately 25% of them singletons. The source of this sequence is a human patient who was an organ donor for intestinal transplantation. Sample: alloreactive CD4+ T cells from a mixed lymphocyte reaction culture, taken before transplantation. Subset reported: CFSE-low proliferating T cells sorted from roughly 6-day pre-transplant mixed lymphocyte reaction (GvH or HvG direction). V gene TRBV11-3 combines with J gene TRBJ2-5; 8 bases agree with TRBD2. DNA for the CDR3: TGTGCCAGCAGCCCCTTAGCGGGAAAAGAGACCCAGTACTTC. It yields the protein CASSPLAGKETQYF.